This T cell receptor (beta chain) was recovered during a study of CD8 T cells in ankylosing spondylitis. Overall study results and limits: A subset of motif variants has previously been described in the synovial fluid and blood of reactive arthritis. Characteristic of ankylosing spondylitis blood, it appeared, was a TCR beta motif comprising several highly homologous variants. Disease-associated clonotypes exhibited CD8+ identity and were relatively infrequent in peripheral blood.

MiXCR, run by TCRdb on the 5' RACE reads, gives a single entry per CDR3 protein. This table holds about 250,000 distinct CDR3 sequences, under 12% found once. The table lists this clonotype with a few counts. The target antigen is unknown. CDR1 is SGHTA and CDR2 is FQGNSA in the germline V gene. Trimming shortened V by 5 bases and J by 8 bases, and 18 bases separated the two germline ends. This CDR3 spans 14 amino acids. The TCR comes from a male donor with ankylosing spondylitis or in good health (not recorded which). The sample comprised blood, either unsorted or a sorted T cell fraction (not recorded which). This chain joins TRBV7-2 and TRBJ1-2; TRBD1 is a possible D gene (6 bases). CDR3 nucleotides: TGTGCCAGCAGCCCAAGTGGGGGGGCGAAAGGCTACACCTTC. Its translation is CASSPSGGAKGYTF.